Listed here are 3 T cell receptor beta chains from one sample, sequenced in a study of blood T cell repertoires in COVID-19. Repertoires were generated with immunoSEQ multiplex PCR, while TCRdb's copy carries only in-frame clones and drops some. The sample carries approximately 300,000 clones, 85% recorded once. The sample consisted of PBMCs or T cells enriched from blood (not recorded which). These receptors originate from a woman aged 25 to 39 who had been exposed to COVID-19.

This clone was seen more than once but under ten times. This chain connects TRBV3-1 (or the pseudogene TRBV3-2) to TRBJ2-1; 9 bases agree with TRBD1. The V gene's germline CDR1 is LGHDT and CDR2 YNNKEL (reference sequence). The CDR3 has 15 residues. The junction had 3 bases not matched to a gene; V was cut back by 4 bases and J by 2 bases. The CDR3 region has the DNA TGTGCCAGCAGCCCCCGGACAGGGGCCTACAATGAGCAGTTCTTC. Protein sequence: CASSPRTGAYNEQFF.

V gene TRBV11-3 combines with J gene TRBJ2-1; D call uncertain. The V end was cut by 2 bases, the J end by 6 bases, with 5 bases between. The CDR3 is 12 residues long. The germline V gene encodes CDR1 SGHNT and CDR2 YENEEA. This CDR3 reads CASSLIANEQFF. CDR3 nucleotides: TGTGCCAGCAGCTTAATAGCCAATGAGCAGTTCTTC.

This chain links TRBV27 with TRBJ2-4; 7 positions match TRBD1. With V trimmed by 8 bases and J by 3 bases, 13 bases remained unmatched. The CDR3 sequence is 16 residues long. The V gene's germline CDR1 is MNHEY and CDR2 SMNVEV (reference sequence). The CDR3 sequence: CASRRQGVLDKNIQYF. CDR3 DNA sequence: TGTGCCAGCCGAAGACAGGGCGTCTTGGACAAAAACATTCAGTACTTC.